The present TCR beta chain was sequenced within a study of radiation and T cells in renal cell carcinoma. Study findings and constraints: Top tumor clonotypes rose in blood 2 weeks post-radiation, then contracted. Without pretreatment biopsies, baseline tumor clonotype presence was undetermined.

The CDR3 totals 13 residues. V shed 4 bases and J shed 11 bases, with 16 bases lying between them. CDR1 is LNHDA and CDR2 is SQIVND in the germline V gene (reference sequence). The assay was immunoSEQ multiplex PCR, and TCRdb's table has in-frame clones only and misses some. The table includes about 150,000 clones, approximately 88% detected once. The time point: blood 2 weeks post-SBRT. Treatment of the sample: 15 Gy SBRT to primary tumor, nephrectomy 4 weeks later. Radiation-treated patients gave blood at baseline, week 2 and week 4. This renal cell carcinoma was of the clear cell type. Note on this clone: Antigen unknown.

The clonotype originates from a woman in her 50s with renal cell carcinoma. The material was blood, obtained from a patient whose treatment included radiotherapy and nephrectomy. The rearrangement links TRBV19 to TRBJ2-3; no clear D gene. The CDR3 protein is CASSTQTAVGQYF. DNA for the CDR3: TGTGCCAGTAGTACCCAAACAGCAGTGGGGCAGTATTTT.